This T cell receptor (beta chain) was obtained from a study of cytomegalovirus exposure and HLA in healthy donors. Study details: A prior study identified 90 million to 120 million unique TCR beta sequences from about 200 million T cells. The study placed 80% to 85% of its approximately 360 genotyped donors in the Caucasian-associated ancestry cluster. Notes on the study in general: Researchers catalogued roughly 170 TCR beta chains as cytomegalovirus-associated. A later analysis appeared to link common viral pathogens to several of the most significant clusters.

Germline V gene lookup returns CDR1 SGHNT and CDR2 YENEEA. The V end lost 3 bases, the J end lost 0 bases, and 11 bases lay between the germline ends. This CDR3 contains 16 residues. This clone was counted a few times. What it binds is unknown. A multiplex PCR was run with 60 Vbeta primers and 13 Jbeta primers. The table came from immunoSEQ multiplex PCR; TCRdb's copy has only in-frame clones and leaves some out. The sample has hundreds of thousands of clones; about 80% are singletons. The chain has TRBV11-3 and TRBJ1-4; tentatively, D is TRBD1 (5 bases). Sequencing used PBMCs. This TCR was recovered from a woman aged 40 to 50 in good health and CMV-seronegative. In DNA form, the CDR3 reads TGTGCCAGCAGCTTCGGGGGACGGGCAACTAATGAAAAACTGTTTTTT. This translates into CASSFGGRATNEKLFF.